Shown below are 5 T cell receptor beta chains from a single sample sequenced in a study of T cells in Graves' hyperthyroidism and ophthalmopathy. The source material, RNA transcripts, was used to amplify TCR beta CDR3 regions. Using the HTBI primer set, a first-round RT-PCR was run on the TCR CDR3. TCRdb re-called the multiplex PCR reads with MiXCR, one entry per CDR3 protein. The sample yields about 350,000 distinct CDR3 sequences, 15% to 20% seen once. The sample consisted of blood. Receptor source: a woman in her thirties or forties with Graves' ophthalmopathy.

This clonotype was seen many times. The J gene is TRBJ2-7, the V gene TRBV27; 7 bases line up with TRBD1. V trimming: 8 bases; J trimming: 1 base; junction bases outside the gene matches: 2. Germline V gives CDR1 MNHEY, CDR2 SMNVEV (reference sequence). The CDR3 is 12 amino acids. CDR3 residues: CASGRGSYEQYF. CDR3 nucleotide sequence: TGTGCCAGCGGCAGGGGGTCCTACGAGCAGTACTTC.

This clonotype was recorded many times. The chain combines TRBV4-2 with TRBJ2-5, with D uncertain. The V end was cut by 3 bases, the J end by 2 bases, with 19 bases between. The germline gives CDR1 LGHNA, CDR2 YNFKEQ. This CDR3 comprises 17 residues. The CDR3, as DNA: TGTGCCAGCAGCCAGACCGGTGGGCGGCGCGCTCAAGAGACCCAGTACTTC. Translation gives CASSQTGGRRAQETQYF.

The sample holds many counts of this clonotype. The V and J genes are TRBV19 and TRBJ1-1; D is ambiguous. The V gene's germline CDR1 is LNHDA and CDR2 SQIVND (reference sequence). V was clipped by 7 bases and J by 3 bases, with 9 bases between them. The CDR3 is 12 residues long. DNA of the CDR3: TGTGCCAGTACAGCAGAGGACACTGAAGCTTTCTTT. Translated, it gives CASTAEDTEAFF.

This clonotype was found many times. V and J are TRBV6-5 and TRBJ1-2; 9 nucleotides match TRBD1. The germline gives CDR1 MNHEY, CDR2 SVGAGI. The CDR3 runs 13 residues. The trim removed 7 bases at V and 2 bases at J, leaving 2 bases unmatched. CDR3 DNA: TGTGCCAGCATACAGGGGGCGAACTATGGCTACACCTTC. Encoded protein: CASIQGANYGYTF.

This clonotype was recorded many times. The rearrangement links TRBV6-1 to TRBJ1-5, with a possible D match to TRBD1 (5 bases). Trimming pared 4 bases from V and 7 bases from J, leaving 14 bases between. CDR3 length equals 14 residues. The germline V gene encodes CDR1 MNHNS and CDR2 SASEGT. The chain's CDR3 is CASSAGQGDQPQHF. CDR3 bases: TGTGCCAGCAGTGCCGGCCAGGGCGACCAGCCCCAGCATTTT.